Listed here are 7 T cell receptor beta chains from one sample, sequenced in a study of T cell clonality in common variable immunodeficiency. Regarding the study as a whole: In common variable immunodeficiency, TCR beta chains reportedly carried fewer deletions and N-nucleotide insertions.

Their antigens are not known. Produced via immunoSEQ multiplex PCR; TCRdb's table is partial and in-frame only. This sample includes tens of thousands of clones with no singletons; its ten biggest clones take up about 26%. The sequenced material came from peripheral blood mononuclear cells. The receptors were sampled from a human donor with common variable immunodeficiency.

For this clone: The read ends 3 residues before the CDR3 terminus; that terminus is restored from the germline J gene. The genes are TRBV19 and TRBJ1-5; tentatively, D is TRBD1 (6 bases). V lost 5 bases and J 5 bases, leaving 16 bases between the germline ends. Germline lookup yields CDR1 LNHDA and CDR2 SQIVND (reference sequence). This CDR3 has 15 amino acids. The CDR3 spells CASSYSGGLDQPQHF. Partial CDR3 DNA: TGTGCCAGTAGTTATTCGGGGGGCTTAGATCAGCCC.

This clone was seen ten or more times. The CDR3 DNA, read in part, is TGTGCCAGCAGCCCAGCGGTGGTTGAGACC. Translated, it gives CASSPAVVET. The full CDR3 sequence reads CASSPAVVETQYF. V is TRBV7-2 and J is TRBJ2-5; tentatively, D is TRBD2 (5 bases). The sequence runs out 3 residues before the end of the CDR3; the remainder is reconstructed from the germline J gene. Looked up from germline, CDR1 is SGHTA and CDR2 is FQGNSA. This CDR3 comprises 13 residues. V was cut by 5 bases and J by 5 bases, with 12 bases left in between.

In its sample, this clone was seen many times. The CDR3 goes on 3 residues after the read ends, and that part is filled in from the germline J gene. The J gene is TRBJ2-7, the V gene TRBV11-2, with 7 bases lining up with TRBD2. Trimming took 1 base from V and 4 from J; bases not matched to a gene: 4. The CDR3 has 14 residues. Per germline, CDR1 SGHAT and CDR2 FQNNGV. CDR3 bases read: TGTGCCAGCAGCTTAGGTCCAGCGGGGTACGAG. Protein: CASSLGPAGYE. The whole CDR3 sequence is CASSLGPAGYEQYF.

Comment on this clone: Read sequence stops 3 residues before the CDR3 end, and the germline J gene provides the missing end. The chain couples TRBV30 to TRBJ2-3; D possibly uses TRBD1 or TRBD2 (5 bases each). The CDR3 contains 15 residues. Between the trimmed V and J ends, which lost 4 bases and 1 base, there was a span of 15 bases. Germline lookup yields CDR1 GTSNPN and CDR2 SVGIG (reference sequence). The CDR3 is CAWTYGRGGTDTQYF. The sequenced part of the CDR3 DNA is TGTGCCTGGACCTACGGAAGGGGAGGCACAGATACG.

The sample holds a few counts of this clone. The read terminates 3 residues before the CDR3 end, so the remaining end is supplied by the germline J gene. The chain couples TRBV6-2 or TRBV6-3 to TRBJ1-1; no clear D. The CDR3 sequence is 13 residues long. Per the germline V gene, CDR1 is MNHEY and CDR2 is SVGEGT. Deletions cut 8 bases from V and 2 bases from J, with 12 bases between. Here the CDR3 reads CASSAGTNTEAFF. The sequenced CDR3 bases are TGTGCCAGCTCAGCGGGCACAAACACTGAA.

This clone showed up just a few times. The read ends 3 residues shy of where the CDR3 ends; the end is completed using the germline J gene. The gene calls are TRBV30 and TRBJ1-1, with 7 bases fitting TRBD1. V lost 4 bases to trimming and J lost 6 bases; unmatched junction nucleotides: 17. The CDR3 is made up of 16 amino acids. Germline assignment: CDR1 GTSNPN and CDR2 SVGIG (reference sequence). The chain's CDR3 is CAWTGGGLLKRPEAFF. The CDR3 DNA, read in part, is TGTGCCTGGACAGGGGGAGGGCTTTTGAAACGTCCTGAA.

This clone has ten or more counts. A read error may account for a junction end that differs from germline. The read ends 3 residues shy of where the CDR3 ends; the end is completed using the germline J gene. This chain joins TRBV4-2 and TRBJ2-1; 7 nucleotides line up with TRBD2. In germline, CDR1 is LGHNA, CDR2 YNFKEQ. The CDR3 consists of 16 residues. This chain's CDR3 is CASSLTSPGSYNEQFF. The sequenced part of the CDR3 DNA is TGCGCCAGCAGCCTGACTAGCCCTGGCTCCTACAATGAG.